The TCR beta chain under discussion was sequenced for a study of cytomegalovirus exposure and HLA in healthy donors (dated by TCRdb to 2016 to 2017). Looking at the study overall: According to an earlier analysis of 587 of the donors, some 180 million T cells yielded approximately 120 million unique TCR beta sequences and about 280 Gb of sequence data. Roughly 290 gigabases of sequencing data and around 80 million unique TCR sequences made up an early release that covered 640 HLA-typed donors. The T cell repertoires of several hundred subjects were profiled by immunosequencing and related to cytomegalovirus serostatus. Typing coverage varied by locus: about 629-640 donors for A, B, C, DRB1 and DQB1; around 560 for DQA1; about 590 for DPA1; more than 450 for DPB1. An earlier analysis of 587 of the donors applied high-throughput TCR beta sequencing to assess whether each TCR beta V gene segment acted as functional or pseudogenic. Every repertoire in the discovery cohort had been generated on one and the same sequencing platform. Among a few hundred genotyped donors of the cohort, an average of 235,054 unique TCR beta nucleotide sequences were sequenced per donor, about a sixth of them non-productive. Of the roughly 410 genotyped donors, 65% to 90% were placed in the genetic ancestry cluster associated with self-reported Caucasian donors. The study combined high-throughput TCR immunosequencing, statistical association of individual TCRs with disease status, and machine learning to predict cytomegalovirus infection status. In the later analysis, no new phenotypic data were used to find candidate immune exposures; instead, reliance was placed on TCR beta sequences and their occurrence across donors. Besides the first cohort of roughly 640 subjects, a separate validation cohort made up of over 100 different subjects was used. The study aimed to test whether cataloging public T cell receptors could reveal signatures of past pathogen exposure. Because of strong linkage in the cohort, 5 or 6 DR-DQ haplotypes were treated as single units for association and clustering. Donor age, sex, ethnicity and CMV serostatus were compiled together with the repertoire data. A later analysis re-examined previously published TCR beta repertoires from about 670 donors and added high-resolution HLA genotyping to investigate patterns of TCR occurrence. Both class I and class II loci were covered by HLA typing, at four-digit resolution. A later genetic analysis used genome-wide SNP genotypes for about three fifths of the 666 donors, treating that subset as a discovery cohort. Findings and caveats that apply to the study as a whole: In this cohort, only TCR beta chains were sequenced, and detectable features were limited by the absence of alpha or paired-chain data. For the cohort, immune exposure information was limited to CMV serostatus. In an earlier analysis of around 600 of the donors, most TCR beta V segments were observed in productive rearrangements about 90% or about 30% of the time, broadly matching IMGT annotations. Because counts were too low, some 16 rarely observed V segments, including chromosome 9 orphons, were excluded from the earlier analysis of 587 of the donors. The classifier was reported to diagnose cytomegalovirus status with high specificity and sensitivity in both the original and validation cohorts. According to the authors, the approach could potentially be generalized to other disease states and immunological phenotypes. The presence/absence analyses assumed that sequencing depth was roughly uniform across donors, and that assumption may not be true. A few of the identified cytomegalovirus-associated TCR beta chains were confirmed in vitro to be specific for cytomegalovirus antigens. A group of highly shared sequence variants was considered likely to be a technical artifact of the sequencing pipeline. When HLA alleles, especially DR and DQ, strongly co-occurred, attributing TCR associations to individual alleles was difficult. The 87-base-pair reads could not distinguish some IMGT-functional V segments, including TRBV6-2 and TRBV6-3, so those segments were excluded. According to a later analysis, TCR association rates differed among HLA loci, with DRB1 alleles showing the most associated TCRs and HLA-C alleles showing the fewest. A later analysis reported that several top co-occurrence clusters appeared linked to parvovirus B19, influenza, CMV and Epstein-Barr virus. A further reported finding was that TCR beta sequences accurately predicted the HLA-A and HLA-B alleles for most subjects in the first cohort. A later analysis associated about 17,000 TCR beta sequences with specific HLA alleles at a false discovery rate of 0.05. Because HLA typing was unavailable for some donors at each locus, only the typed subset was used in association tests. A later analysis found that HLA-associated TCR beta chains were more clonally expanded and had lower generation probabilities than equally common non-associated chains. Across donors, most TCR sequences were observed very rarely, whereas some public TCRs were present in many individuals. The study gave a list of roughly 150 TCR beta chains associated with cytomegalovirus. Correlated functional status among segregating V segments might be attributable to linkage disequilibrium, but an unknown experimental factor could not be ruled out. A later analysis found that most CMV-associated TCR beta chains appeared HLA-restricted, with HLA associations seemingly driven largely by CMV exposure. A later genetic analysis associated a missense DCLRE1C variant with V-gene and J-gene trimming of TCR beta chains, and an independent cohort replicated the association. Compared with the approximately 700-donor mean, donors in an Asian-associated ancestry cluster had fewer N-insertions in productive TCRs, according to a later genetic analysis.

The cohort was made up of 500 to 800 healthy bone marrow donors. At the time of sampling, all cohort members were nominally healthy, though unrecorded immune exposures were likely present. The donor tested CMV seronegative and was one of the 352 seronegative cohort members. Each donor provided a peripheral blood sample, and peripheral blood mononuclear cells were used for TCR beta sequencing. The Qiagen DNeasy Blood Extraction Kit was used to extract genomic DNA from the blood cell samples. Libraries were constructed by the immunoSEQ multiplex PCR assay. For the multiplex PCR, a mixture combining 60 forward primers for TCR Vbeta segments and 13 reverse primers for TCR Jbeta segments was used. The CDR3 region of rearranged TCR beta genes was amplified from genomic DNA by a multiplex PCR assay. The amplified TCR beta libraries were sequenced on the Illumina HiSeq System as 87-base-pair reads. The study's own analysis went as follows. Across the 600 to 700 repertoires, a later analysis counted tens of millions of unique TCR beta chains, around 10 million of which were shared by at least two donors. A nearest-neighbor algorithm error-corrected the raw reads and collapsed the reads into unique sequences, merging closely related sequences to remove PCR and sequencing errors. CDR3 sequences were aligned to IMGT reference sequences to assign V, D and J gene segments. For a sequence to be retained, a match of at least six nucleotides was required to both a V gene segment and a J gene segment. A rearrangement counted as productive if the CDR3 had no stop codons and remained in frame with V and J, and every other rearrangement counted as non-productive. Following IMGT convention, CDR3 was defined as the stretch from the second conserved V-encoded cysteine to the conserved J-encoded phenylalanine. The earlier analysis of some 540 of the donors excluded any sequence lacking an unambiguous match to a single V gene segment. An earlier analysis of approximately 590 of the donors called V segments functional above 56.7% productive rearrangements and segregating when the between-donor standard deviation exceeded 5%. To diagnose cytomegalovirus status from the catalog of TCR beta chain sequences, a statistical classification framework was built. In a later analysis, TCR nucleotide sequences were compared against IMGT/GENE-DB human TR gene sequences so that V and J genes could be assigned. In a later analysis, CDR3 sequences and most-parsimonious VDJ recombination scenarios were assigned using the TCRdist pipeline. In a later analysis, each TCR beta chain was defined by its CDR3 amino acid sequence together with its V-gene family, and reads without a unique V-gene family were excluded. As a way to deal with suspected cross-contamination and a sequencing artifact, a later analysis dropped hundreds of nucleotide sequences that were highly shared and had low generation probability. In a later analysis, a clonal expansion index was calculated for each public chain from normalized within-repertoire ranks of inferred template counts. Generation probabilities in a later analysis came from a VDJ recombination model fitted to out-of-frame rearrangements, and those results were checked against IGoR. In a later analysis, hypergeometric tests were used to score TCR-TCR, TCR-HLA and TCR-CMV co-occurrence, with a repertoire-size bias correction applied to TCR pairs. False discovery rates were estimated in a later analysis by permuting HLA or CMV assignments 20 times. In a later analysis, co-occurring TCRs were grouped using DBSCAN, with TCRdist sequence similarity added in when clustering inside HLA-allele-positive subsets. Repertoires with fewer than 30,000 or more than 120,000 public chains were left out of co-occurrence clustering, as were five repertoires with anomalous nucleotide sharing. TCRdb re-hosts the immuneACCESS table, in-frame sequences only. Its copies lack some clones; in the studies checked, an unresolved V gene accounts for under half of them, and the cause for the rest is not known. V and J calls plus clone size are reproduced from that table; the DNA served to infer D and trimming. Within this sample are some 130,000 clones, with more than 75% of them counted one time only. Approximately 2.1% of the sample rests with the top ten.

The germline ends are 20 bases apart after V is trimmed by 6 bases and J by 3 bases. From a lookup of the germline V gene, CDR1 and CDR2 are ENHRY and SYGVKD. The CDR3 measures 16 amino acids from cysteine to phenylalanine. Of the read, only the CDR3 DNA is kept; its 48 bases are in frame from base 1. With regard to this clone: Which antigen it targets is not known. Base qualities are missing; no much larger clone stands one base away.

The clonotype comes from a man under 40 in good health and CMV-seronegative. Rearrangement joined TRBV10-3 to TRBJ1-1; the D gene is possibly TRBD1, with 6 bases matching. Source material: PBMCs. The CDR3 region has the sequence CAIRSGQGKGDTEAFF. The DNA sequence is as follows: TGTGCCATCAGATCCGGGCAGGGGAAGGGGGACACTGAAGCTTTCTTT.